Listed below are T cell receptor beta chains from one sample, sequenced in a study of T cells after yellow fever vaccination. Each CDR3 protein gets one entry after TCRdb re-called the 5' RACE reads with MiXCR. This table holds under 500,000 distinct CDR3 sequences, approximately 19% found once. The sample was PBMCs, taken before the yellow fever booster vaccination. These receptors all come from a man between 18 and 35 years old who received the YFV17D yellow fever vaccine. Each CDR3 is given with its conserved first and last residue. D genes are given only for firm matches. Size is omitted from some rows. Given values are once, few, many or a class for expanded clones.

clone_size	j_call	v_call	d_call	cdr3_nt	cdr3_aa
.	TRBJ2-7	TRBV12-3/TRBV12-4	.	TGTGCCAGCACCTACGGCGGTCCTAGCGAGCAGTACTTC	CASTYGGPSEQYF
.	TRBJ1-5	TRBV6-5	TRBD1	TGTGCCAGCAGGCTACAGGGGGCTGATAACAATCAGCCCCAGCATTTT	CASRLQGADNNQPQHF
.	TRBJ1-5	TRBV27	.	TGTGCCAGCAAAAGAGAGGGGGGAAATCAGCCCCAGCATTTT	CASKREGGNQPQHF
.	TRBJ2-3	TRBV7-9	TRBD2	TGTGCCACCCATGGGACTAAATACACAGATACGCAGTATTTT	CATHGTKYTDTQYF
.	TRBJ2-2	TRBV12-3/TRBV12-4	.	TGTGCCAGCAGCCCCTCCAGGGTCTACACCGGGGAGCTGTTTTTT	CASSPSRVYTGELFF
.	TRBJ1-2	TRBV5-6	.	TGTGCCAGCAGCGTCACTCAGGGGAACTATGGCTACACCTTC	CASSVTQGNYGYTF
.	TRBJ1-4	TRBV20-1	.	TGCAGTGCTATTAGCAGGGGACGGGATGAAAAACTGTTTTTT	CSAISRGRDEKLFF
many	TRBJ1-1	TRBV7-3	.	TGTGCCAGCAGCCCCCAGGGGCGGAACACTGAAGCTTTCTTT	CASSPQGRNTEAFF
many	TRBJ2-5	TRBV5-1	.	TGTGCCAGCAGCTTATCTGGGGAAGAGACCCAGTACTTC	CASSLSGEETQYF
few	TRBJ2-5	TRBV15	.	TGTGCCACCAGCAGAGGGTTGCGGGAGACCCAGTACTTC	CATSRGLRETQYF
.	TRBJ1-2	TRBV5-1	TRBD1	TGCGCCAGCGGGTCAGGGGGTTTCGACTATGGCTACACCTTC	CASGSGGFDYGYTF
.	TRBJ2-1	TRBV6-6	.	TGTGCCAGCAGAATTACTGAGCAGTTCTTC	CASRITEQFF
.	TRBJ1-5	TRBV12-3/TRBV12-4	TRBD1	TGTGCCAGCATGGGACAGGGTCAGCCCCAGCATTTT	CASMGQGQPQHF
.	TRBJ2-5	TRBV18	TRBD2	TGTGCCAGCTCATCCGGGGTTGCCCGGGGGGACCAAGAGACCCAGTACTTC	CASSSGVARGDQETQYF
.	TRBJ1-1	TRBV5-1	TRBD1	TGCGCCAGCAGCTTTTTACAGGGGCGATCCTTGAACACTGAAGCTTTCTTT	CASSFLQGRSLNTEAFF
.	TRBJ1-4	TRBV13	.	TGTGCCAGCAGCTCCCCAGAGGGCTTGAGCGAAAAACTGTTTTTT	CASSSPEGLSEKLFF
.	TRBJ1-2	TRBV5-1	.	TGCGCCAGCAGCTCCGGAGAAGGCTATGGCTACACCTTC	CASSSGEGYGYTF
.	TRBJ2-1	TRBV11-2	.	TGTGCCAGCAGCTTAGATCTGTCAGGGACGAACTTCTTC	CASSLDLSGTNFF
many	TRBJ2-5	TRBV7-7	.	TGTGCTAGCAGCTTAGGGGGGACCCAGTACTTC	CASSLGGTQYF
few	TRBJ2-1	TRBV5-1	TRBD1	TGCGCCAGCAGCTTGGGATTGGGACAGGGGGCGAAAAATGAGCAGTTCTTC	CASSLGLGQGAKNEQFF
.	TRBJ2-5	TRBV5-1	.	TGCGCCAGCAGCTTGGTGGGGGAAAGTCCAGAGACCCAGTACTTC	CASSLVGESPETQYF
few	TRBJ1-5	TRBV6-2/TRBV6-3	TRBD1	TGTGCCAGCAGCATAACAGGGGGGGATCAGCCCCAGCATTTT	CASSITGGDQPQHF
few	TRBJ2-3	TRBV18	TRBD1	TGTGCCAGCCAGGACAGGGCTACAGATACGCAGTATTTT	CASQDRATDTQYF
few	TRBJ2-2	TRBV2	TRBD2	TGTGCCAGCAGCGGACTAGCGTCGAACACCGGGGAGCTGTTTTTT	CASSGLASNTGELFF
.	TRBJ2-3	TRBV6-2/TRBV6-3	TRBD2	TGTGCCAGCAGTGAGCGGGGGGTGGGCACAGATACGCAGTATTTT	CASSERGVGTDTQYF
.	TRBJ2-1	TRBV29-1	TRBD1	TGCAGCGTGTCCGGGACAGGGGAGGGGTTCTTC	CSVSGTGEGFF
.	TRBJ1-2	TRBV6-2/TRBV6-3	.	TGTGCCAGCAGACTCGACAGGAGATATGGCTACAACTTC	CASRLDRRYGYNF
.	TRBJ2-2	TRBV3-1	.	TGTGCCAGCAGCCCTACCGCGGTCTATGTCTCCGGGGAGCTGTTTTTT	CASSPTAVYVSGELFF
few	TRBJ2-3	TRBV12-5	TRBD2	TGTGCTAGTGTTCTGACTCCGCTAGCGGGGGTGGCAGATACGCAGTATTTT	CASVLTPLAGVADTQYF
few	TRBJ2-4	TRBV11-2	.	TGTGCCAGCAGCTTAGCACAGGAGAGGGACATTCAGTACTTC	CASSLAQERDIQYF
.	TRBJ2-5	TRBV29-1	TRBD2	TGCAGCGTTGATGGACTAGAGGGTGAGACCCAGTACTTC	CSVDGLEGETQYF
.	TRBJ2-2	TRBV29-1	.	TGCAGCGTCCTTGACAGGTCCACCGGGGAGCTGTTTTTT	CSVLDRSTGELFF
few	TRBJ2-3	TRBV4-3	.	TGCGCCAGCAGCCAAGTGGGGGGGCCGACAGATACGCAGTATTTT	CASSQVGGPTDTQYF
.	TRBJ1-2	TRBV29-1	.	TGCAGCGTTGAAGACGACCCCCATGGCTACACCTTC	CSVEDDPHGYTF
.	TRBJ2-2	TRBV6-6	.	TGTGCCAGCAGAAAGCGGGAGACAGGGGTCACCGGGGAGCTGTTTTTT	CASRKRETGVTGELFF
many	TRBJ2-7	TRBV14	TRBD1	TGTGCCAGCAGCCAAGAACGACAGGGAGAGCAGTACTTC	CASSQERQGEQYF
.	TRBJ2-6	TRBV20-1	.	TGCAGTGCTAGTAATTTACAGGGCAAGCCTGGGGCCAACGTCCTGACTTTC	CSASNLQGKPGANVLTF
few	TRBJ2-7	TRBV6-6	TRBD2	TGTGCCAGCAGTGCTCCCCGGGGGGGCCCCCACGAGCAGTACTTC	CASSAPRGGPHEQYF
few	TRBJ1-1	TRBV29-1	.	TGCAGCGTTGGGACAGCCTTGAACACTGAAGCTTTCTTT	CSVGTALNTEAFF
.	TRBJ1-4	TRBV6-5	.	TGTGCCAGCAGTTACTCCCCGAGCCGGGGCGAAAAACTGTTTTTT	CASSYSPSRGEKLFF
many	TRBJ2-3	TRBV10-3	.	TGTGCCATCAGTGAGTCAACGGGGGGCACAGATACGCAGTATTTT	CAISESTGGTDTQYF
.	TRBJ2-3	TRBV24-1	.	TGTGCCACCAGTGATTCGGGACACGGAGATACGCAGTATTTT	CATSDSGHGDTQYF
.	TRBJ1-4	TRBV28	.	TGTGCCAGCAGCTTCCCCCCGAGTGAAAAACTGTTTTTT	CASSFPPSEKLFF
few	TRBJ1-1	TRBV20-1	.	TGCAGTGCTAGAGTTGATGGGAGCCCTTGGAAGGCTTTCTTT	CSARVDGSPWKAFF
.	TRBJ2-6	TRBV6-5	.	TGTGCCAGCAGTACGGGGCTTGGGGCCAACGTCCTGACTTTC	CASSTGLGANVLTF
few	TRBJ2-1	TRBV27	TRBD2	TGTGCCAGCACCAGACTAGCGGGGGGGTATGAGCAGTTCTTC	CASTRLAGGYEQFF
few	TRBJ2-1	TRBV3-1	TRBD2	TGTGCCAGCAGCCCAGGTTTGGGACTAGCGTCCAATGAGCAGTTCTTC	CASSPGLGLASNEQFF